This T cell receptor beta chain emerged from a study of T cell responses to AZD1222 COVID-19 vaccine. Whole-study context: Doses given second, at about 4 or about 12 weeks, were pooled.

Worth noting for this clone: Its antigen is currently unknown.

Assay used: immunoSEQ multiplex PCR; TCRdb lists only in-frame clones, some missing. The table has around 100,000 clones, 90% to 95% seen once. Findings of the study overall: It should be noted that donors were predominantly white British and more often female, and clonal diversity was possibly underestimated. Nearly half of spike-specific TCRs reportedly go after variant regions that carry no mutations.

Germline-derived CDR1 and CDR2 are LGHDT and YNNKEL (reference sequence). V was clipped by 1 base and J by 8 bases, with 14 bases between them. The CDR3 extends over 14 amino acids. The sample in question was peripheral blood, obtained on day 0 of AZD1222 vaccination. This chain uses TRBV3-1 (or the pseudogene TRBV3-2) with TRBJ1-2; the D gene is possibly TRBD1 (5 bases). This receptor was identified in an adult in good health. The CDR3 nucleotides are TGTGCCAGCAGCCAAGTAGGTGCCGAGGGGGGCTACACCTTC. The encoded protein is CASSQVGAEGGYTF.